This T cell receptor beta chain was observed in a study of blood T cells in healthy people across ages. This clonotype has only a few counts. Its antigen is unknown. This CDR3 is 12 amino acids long. V was pared by 6 bases and J by 6 bases, with 11 bases between. A J-beta primer mix and a sample-barcoded 5' primer were used in a second PCR of roughly 6 to 11 cycles. TCRdb redid the calling of the 5' RACE reads with MiXCR, one entry per CDR3 protein. The data hold 1,800,000 or so distinct CDR3 sequences, with about 39% observed a single time. Study results and caveats: Higher diversity, along with more naive CD4+ cells, distinguished long-lived donors from aged donors.

Sequences were obtained from blood. The chain couples TRBV12-3 or TRBV12-4 to TRBJ1-1; D uncertain. This TCR came from a human donor in good health. CDR3 DNA sequence: TGTGCCAGCAGCCCTCTTAGGGCTGAAGCTTTCTTT. It encodes CASSPLRAEAFF.